This entry concerns a single T cell receptor beta chain. It has no known antigen specificity. The input lacks base qualities; no much larger clone sits a single base away. The entry originates in a study of T cell changes during pregnancy in multiple sclerosis (dated by TCRdb to the late 2010s). In the study overall: In women with multiple sclerosis, the researchers looked at how the T cell repertoire shifted as pregnancy progressed.

Per the germline V gene (reference sequence), MNHEY is the CDR1 and SMNVEV is the CDR2. The CDR3, from cysteine to phenylalanine, totals 14 residues. Only the CDR3 DNA is retained, 42 bases long and in frame from the first base. Trimming removed 3 bases from V and 4 bases from J; the gene matches leave 5 bases unexplained. Library preparation was by the immunoSEQ multiplex PCR assay. TCRdb's version of the immuneACCESS table is confined to in-frame rearrangements and falls short of the full clone set. An unresolved V gene accounts for under half of the shortfall where checked; the remainder is of unknown origin. For this sample there are about 70,000 clones; about 90% appear just once. The leading ten clones occupy more than 1.4% of the sample.

The receptor chain draws on TRBV27 and TRBJ1-1, and 7 junction bases match TRBD1. This sample comprised peripheral blood, obtained after pregnancy. This TCR was recovered from a female donor with multiple sclerosis, enrolled in a pregnancy study. The sequenced DNA: TGTGCCAGCAGTTTGAGGGGGCATAGCACTGAAGCTTTCTTT. Its protein product is CASSLRGHSTEAFF.